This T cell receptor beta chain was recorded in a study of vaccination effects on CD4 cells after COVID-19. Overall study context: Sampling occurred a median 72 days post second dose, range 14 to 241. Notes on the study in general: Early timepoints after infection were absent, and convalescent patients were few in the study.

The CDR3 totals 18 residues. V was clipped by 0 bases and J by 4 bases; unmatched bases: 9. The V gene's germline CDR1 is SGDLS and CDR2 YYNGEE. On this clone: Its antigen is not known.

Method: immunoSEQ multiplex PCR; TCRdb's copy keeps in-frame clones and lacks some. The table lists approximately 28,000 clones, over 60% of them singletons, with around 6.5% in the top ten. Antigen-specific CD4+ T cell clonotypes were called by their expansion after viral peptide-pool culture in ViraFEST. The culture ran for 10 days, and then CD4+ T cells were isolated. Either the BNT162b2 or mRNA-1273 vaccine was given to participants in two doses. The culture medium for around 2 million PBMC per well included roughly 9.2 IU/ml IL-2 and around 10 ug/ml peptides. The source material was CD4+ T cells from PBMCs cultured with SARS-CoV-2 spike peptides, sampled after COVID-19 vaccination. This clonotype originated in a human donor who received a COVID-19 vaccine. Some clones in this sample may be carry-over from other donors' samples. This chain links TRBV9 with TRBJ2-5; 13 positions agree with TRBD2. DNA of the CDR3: TGTGCCAGCAGCGTAGGGACTAGCGGGGGATCGGAGGGAGAGACCCAGTACTTC. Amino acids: CASSVGTSGGSEGETQYF.